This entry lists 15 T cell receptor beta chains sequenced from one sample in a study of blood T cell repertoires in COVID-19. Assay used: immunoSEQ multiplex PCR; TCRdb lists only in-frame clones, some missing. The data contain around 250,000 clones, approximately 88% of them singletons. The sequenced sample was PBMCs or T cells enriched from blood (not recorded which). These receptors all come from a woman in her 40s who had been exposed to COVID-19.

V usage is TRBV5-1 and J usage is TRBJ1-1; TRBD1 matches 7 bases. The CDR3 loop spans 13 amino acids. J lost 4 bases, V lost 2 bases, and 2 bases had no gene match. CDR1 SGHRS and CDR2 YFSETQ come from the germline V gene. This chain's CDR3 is CASSFRTGTEAFF. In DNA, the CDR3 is TGCGCCAGCAGCTTTAGGACAGGCACTGAAGCTTTCTTT.

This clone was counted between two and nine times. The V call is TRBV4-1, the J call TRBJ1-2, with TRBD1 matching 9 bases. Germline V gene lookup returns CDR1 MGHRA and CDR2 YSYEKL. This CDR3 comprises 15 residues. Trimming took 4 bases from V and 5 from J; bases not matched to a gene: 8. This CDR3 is CASSPGQGGNYGYTF. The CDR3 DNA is TGCGCCAGCAGCCCGGGACAGGGTGGAAATTATGGCTACACCTTC.

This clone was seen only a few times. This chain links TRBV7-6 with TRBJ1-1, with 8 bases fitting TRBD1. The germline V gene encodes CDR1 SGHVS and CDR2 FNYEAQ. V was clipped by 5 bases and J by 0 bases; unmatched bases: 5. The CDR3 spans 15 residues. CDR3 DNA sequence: TGTGCCAGCAGCCGTACGACAGGGGTGAACACTGAAGCTTTCTTT. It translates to CASSRTTGVNTEAFF.

In DNA form, the CDR3 reads TGTGCCAGCAGCTTAGACAGGGGAGGTGGTGGCTACACCTTC. Translated: CASSLDRGGGGYTF. The chain joins TRBV5-5 to TRBJ1-2, with 8 nucleotides matching TRBD1. V dropped 2 bases and J dropped 7; count of bases not matched to a gene: 7. This CDR3 has 14 amino acids. CDR1 SGHKS and CDR2 YYEKEE come from the germline V gene (reference sequence).

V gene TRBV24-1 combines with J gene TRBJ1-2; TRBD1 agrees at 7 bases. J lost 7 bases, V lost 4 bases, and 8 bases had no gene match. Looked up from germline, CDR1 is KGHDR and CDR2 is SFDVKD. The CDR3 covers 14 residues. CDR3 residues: CATSETNRGGGYTF. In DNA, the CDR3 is TGTGCCACCAGTGAGACGAACAGGGGAGGTGGCTACACCTTC.

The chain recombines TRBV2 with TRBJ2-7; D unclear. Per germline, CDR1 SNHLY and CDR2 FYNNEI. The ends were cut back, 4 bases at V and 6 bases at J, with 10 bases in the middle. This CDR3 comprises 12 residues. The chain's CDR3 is CASSGEQSEQYF. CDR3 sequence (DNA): TGTGCCAGCAGTGGAGAACAGTCCGAGCAGTACTTC.

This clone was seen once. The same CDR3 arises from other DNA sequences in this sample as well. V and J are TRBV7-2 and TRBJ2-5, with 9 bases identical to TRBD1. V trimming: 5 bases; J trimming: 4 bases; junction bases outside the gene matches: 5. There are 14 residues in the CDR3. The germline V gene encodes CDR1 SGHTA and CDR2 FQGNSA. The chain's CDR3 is CASSPGQGLETQYF. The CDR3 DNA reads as TGTGCCAGCAGCCCCGGACAGGGGCTAGAGACCCAGTACTTC.

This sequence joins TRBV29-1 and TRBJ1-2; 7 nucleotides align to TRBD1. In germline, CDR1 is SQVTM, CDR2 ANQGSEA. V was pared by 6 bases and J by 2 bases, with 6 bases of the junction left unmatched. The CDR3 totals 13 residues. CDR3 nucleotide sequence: TGCAGCGTATACGGACAGGCAAACTATGGCTACACCTTC. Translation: CSVYGQANYGYTF.

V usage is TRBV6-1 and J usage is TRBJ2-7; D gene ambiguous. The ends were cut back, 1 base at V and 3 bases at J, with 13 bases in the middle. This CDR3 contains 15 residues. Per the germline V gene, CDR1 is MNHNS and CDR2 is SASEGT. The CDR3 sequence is CASSEDSGFHYEQYV. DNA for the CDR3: TGTGCCAGCAGTGAAGACAGTGGATTCCACTACGAGCAGTACGTC.

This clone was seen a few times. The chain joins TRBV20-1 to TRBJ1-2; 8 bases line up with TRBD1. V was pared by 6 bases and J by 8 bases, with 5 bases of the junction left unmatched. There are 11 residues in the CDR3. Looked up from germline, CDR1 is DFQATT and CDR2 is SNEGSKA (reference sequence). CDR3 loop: CSAWTGLGYTF. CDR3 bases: TGCAGTGCCTGGACAGGGTTGGGCTACACCTTC.

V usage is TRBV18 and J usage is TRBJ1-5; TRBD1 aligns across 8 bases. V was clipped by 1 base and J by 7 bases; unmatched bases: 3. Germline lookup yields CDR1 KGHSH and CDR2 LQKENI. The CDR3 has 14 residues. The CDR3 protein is CASSPLGQGQPQHF. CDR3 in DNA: TGTGCCAGCTCACCACTTGGACAGGGCCAGCCCCAGCATTTT.

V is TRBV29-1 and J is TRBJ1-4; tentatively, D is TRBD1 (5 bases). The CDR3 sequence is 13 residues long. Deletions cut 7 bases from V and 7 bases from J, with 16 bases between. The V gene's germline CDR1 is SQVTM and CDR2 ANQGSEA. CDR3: CSASGVYGEKLFF. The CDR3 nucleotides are TGCAGCGCTTCGGGGGTTTACGGTGAAAAACTGTTTTTT.

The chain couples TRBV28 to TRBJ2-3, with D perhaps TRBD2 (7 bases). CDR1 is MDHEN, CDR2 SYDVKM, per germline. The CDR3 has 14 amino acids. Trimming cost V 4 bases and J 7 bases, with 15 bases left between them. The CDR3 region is CASSWGGAEYTQYF. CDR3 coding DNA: TGTGCCAGCAGTTGGGGGGGGGCCGAATATACGCAGTATTTT.

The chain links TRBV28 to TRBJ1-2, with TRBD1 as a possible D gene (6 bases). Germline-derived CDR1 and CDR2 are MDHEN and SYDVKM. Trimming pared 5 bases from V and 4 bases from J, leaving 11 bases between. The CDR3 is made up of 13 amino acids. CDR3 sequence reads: CASSGGPIYGYTF. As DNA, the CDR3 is TGTGCCAGCAGTGGGGGCCCGATCTATGGCTACACCTTC.

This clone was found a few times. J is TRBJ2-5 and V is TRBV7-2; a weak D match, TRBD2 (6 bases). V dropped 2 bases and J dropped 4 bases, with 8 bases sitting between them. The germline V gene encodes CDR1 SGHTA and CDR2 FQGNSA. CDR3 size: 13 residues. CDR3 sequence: CASSLIGRETQYF. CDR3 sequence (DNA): TGTGCCAGCAGCTTAATCGGGAGAGAGACCCAGTACTTC. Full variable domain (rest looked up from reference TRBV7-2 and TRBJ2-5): GAGVSQSPSNKVTEKGKDVELRCDPISGHTALYWYRQSLGQGLEFLIYFQGNSAPDKSGLPSDRFSAERTGGSVSTLTIQRTQQEDSAVYLCASSLIGRETQYFGPGTRLLVL.